This is a list of T cell receptor beta chains from one sample in a study of cytomegalovirus exposure and HLA in healthy donors. Profiled with immunoSEQ multiplex PCR; TCRdb holds only in-frame clones, not every one. The sample has more than 200,000 clones, about 80% seen once. The source material was PBMCs. The receptor source for this set is a man aged 18 to 29 in good health and CMV-seronegative. The CDR3 runs from the conserved cysteine through the conserved F or W. D genes are given only for firm matches. Rows may omit the clone size; those that give it use once, few, many or a size class.

abundance: NA; v_gene: TRBV13; j_gene: TRBJ2-2; len: 14; d_gene: NA; CDR3nt: TGTGCCAGCAGCTCCAACAGGCCCCCCGGGGAGCTGTTTTTT; CDR3aa: CASSSNRPPGELFF
abundance: NA; v_gene: TRBV11-3; j_gene: TRBJ2-3; len: 16; d_gene: TRBD2; CDR3nt: TGTGCCAGCAGCTCCGGGACTAGCGGGATCGCAGATACGCAGTATTTT; CDR3aa: CASSSGTSGIADTQYF
abundance: NA; v_gene: TRBV5-6; j_gene: TRBJ1-3; len: 15; d_gene: TRBD1; CDR3nt: TGTGCCAGCACCTCCGGGACAGAGGCTGGAAACACCATATATTTT; CDR3aa: CASTSGTEAGNTIYF
abundance: NA; v_gene: TRBV30; j_gene: TRBJ1-5; len: 16; d_gene: TRBD1; CDR3nt: TGTGCCTGGAGTGGTGAGTTGGGACAGTTCAATCAGCCCCAGCATTTT; CDR3aa: CAWSGELGQFNQPQHF
abundance: NA; v_gene: TRBV27; j_gene: TRBJ1-2; len: 16; d_gene: TRBD1; CDR3nt: TGTGCCAGCAGTTTGACCCGGGACAGTGGCCGTTCGGGCTACACCTTC; CDR3aa: CASSLTRDSGRSGYTF
abundance: NA; v_gene: TRBV5-6; j_gene: TRBJ1-5; len: 15; d_gene: NA; CDR3nt: TGTGCCAGCAGCTTGGCGGGGGACAGCAATCAGCCCCAGCATTTT; CDR3aa: CASSLAGDSNQPQHF
abundance: NA; v_gene: TRBV7-6; j_gene: TRBJ2-3; len: 16; d_gene: NA; CDR3nt: TGTGCCAGCAGCTTAGGCCACTCTATTAGCACAGATACGCAGTATTTT; CDR3aa: CASSLGHSISTDTQYF
abundance: NA; v_gene: TRBV30; j_gene: TRBJ2-7; len: 14; d_gene: NA; CDR3nt: TGTGCCTGGGCGTCTGGGCGACCTCCCTACGAGCAGTACTTC; CDR3aa: CAWASGRPPYEQYF
abundance: NA; v_gene: TRBV7-9; j_gene: TRBJ1-3; len: 15; d_gene: NA; CDR3nt: TGTGCCAGCAGAAACCCCCGGGACTCTGGAAACACCATATATTTT; CDR3aa: CASRNPRDSGNTIYF
abundance: few; v_gene: TRBV7-2; j_gene: TRBJ1-3; len: 15; d_gene: NA; CDR3nt: TGTGCCAGCAGCTTATTCGGGGACTCTGGAAACACCATATATTTT; CDR3aa: CASSLFGDSGNTIYF
abundance: few; v_gene: TRBV4-3; j_gene: TRBJ2-5; len: 15; d_gene: NA; CDR3nt: TGCGCCAGCAGCCAAGACGGGGGGCGAGGAGAGACCCAGTACTTC; CDR3aa: CASSQDGGRGETQYF
abundance: NA; v_gene: TRBV28; j_gene: TRBJ1-4; len: 13; d_gene: TRBD1; CDR3nt: TGTGCCACCGGGACAGGGAATGATGAAAAACTGTTTTTT; CDR3aa: CATGTGNDEKLFF
abundance: NA; v_gene: TRBV11-3; j_gene: TRBJ2-7; len: 15; d_gene: NA; CDR3nt: TGTGCCAGCAGCTTAGATCTTCGGGCAGGGGACGAGCAGTACTTC; CDR3aa: CASSLDLRAGDEQYF
abundance: NA; v_gene: TRBV5-5; j_gene: TRBJ1-5; len: 15; d_gene: NA; CDR3nt: TGTGCCAGCAGCCCCTACGAGCAGGGATATCAGCCCCAGCATTTT; CDR3aa: CASSPYEQGYQPQHF
abundance: NA; v_gene: TRBV19; j_gene: TRBJ1-3; len: 13; d_gene: TRBD1; CDR3nt: TGTGCCAGTAGTCCAGACAGGGGAGACACCATATATTTT; CDR3aa: CASSPDRGDTIYF
abundance: once; v_gene: TRBV30; j_gene: TRBJ1-2; len: 12; d_gene: NA; CDR3nt: TGTGCCTGGAGTTTGGAAACGGGTGGCTACACCTTC; CDR3aa: CAWSLETGGYTF
abundance: once; v_gene: TRBV7-9; j_gene: TRBJ1-4; len: 14; d_gene: NA; CDR3nt: TGTGCCAGCAGCTTGGAGGGACGTAATGAAAAACTGTTTTTT; CDR3aa: CASSLEGRNEKLFF
abundance: NA; v_gene: TRBV5-6; j_gene: TRBJ2-3; len: 15; d_gene: TRBD2; CDR3nt: TGTGCCAGCAGCTTGGCCCTAGCGGGCACAGATACGCAGTATTTT; CDR3aa: CASSLALAGTDTQYF
abundance: NA; v_gene: TRBV29-1; j_gene: TRBJ1-4; len: 13; d_gene: NA; CDR3nt: TGCAGCGTCCGCCGGCAGGGAGGTGAAAAACTGTTTTTT; CDR3aa: CSVRRQGGEKLFF
abundance: NA; v_gene: TRBV10-1; j_gene: TRBJ2-5; len: 16; d_gene: NA; CDR3nt: TGCGCCAGCAGTGGGAGCACAGGGTGGGGTGGAGAGACCCAGTACTTC; CDR3aa: CASSGSTGWGGETQYF
abundance: NA; v_gene: TRBV30; j_gene: TRBJ1-2; len: 13; d_gene: NA; CDR3nt: TGTGCCTGGAGTGGGGGGAGGGACGATGGCTACACCTTC; CDR3aa: CAWSGGRDDGYTF
abundance: few; v_gene: TRBV7-2; j_gene: TRBJ1-1; len: 13; d_gene: NA; CDR3nt: TGTGCCAGCAGCCAAAGGCAGGGTAAAGAAGCTTTCTTT; CDR3aa: CASSQRQGKEAFF
abundance: NA; v_gene: TRBV6-5; j_gene: TRBJ1-1; len: 15; d_gene: NA; CDR3nt: TGTGCCAGCAGTTACAGTACAGGGACGGGCACTGAAGCTTTCTTT; CDR3aa: CASSYSTGTGTEAFF
abundance: NA; v_gene: TRBV6-1; j_gene: TRBJ2-3; len: 12; d_gene: NA; CDR3nt: TGTGCCAGCAGTGCGATAGAAGATACGCAGTATTTT; CDR3aa: CASSAIEDTQYF
abundance: NA; v_gene: TRBV28; j_gene: TRBJ2-3; len: 18; d_gene: TRBD2; CDR3nt: TGTGCCAGCAGTTTGCCGAAGACTAGCGGGAGGTGGACAGATACGCAGTATTTT; CDR3aa: CASSLPKTSGRWTDTQYF
abundance: NA; v_gene: TRBV11-3; j_gene: TRBJ1-1; len: 15; d_gene: TRBD1; CDR3nt: TGTGCCAGCAGATATCCGGGACAGGGGAGCACTGAAGCTTTCTTT; CDR3aa: CASRYPGQGSTEAFF
abundance: NA; v_gene: TRBV5-1; j_gene: TRBJ1-4; len: 13; d_gene: NA; CDR3nt: TGCGCCAGCAGCTTGCTGACTAATGAAAAACTGTTTTTT; CDR3aa: CASSLLTNEKLFF